This T cell receptor (beta chain) was recovered during a study of CD8+CD57+ T cells in acquired aplastic anemia (dated by TCRdb to between 2017 and 2018). About the investigation overall: On average, sorted CD4+ and CD8+ cells yielded around 3.5 ug of extracted DNA, with a range of roughly 0.18 to 30 ug. CD8+CD57+ expansion was defined as frequency above the mean frequency observed in healthy subjects. What the study reported, not specific to this receptor: Patients and healthy controls showed no significant difference in CD8+ Simpson's diversity (P=0.060). Roughly 30 CD8+ CDR3 sequences were found to be shared between patients and controls, but these sequences appeared to be highly expressed in patients and within the immunodominant clones of the patients.

TCR beta VDJ combination and CDR3 sequence profiling used genomic DNA as the template. An Illumina HiSeq 2000 was used for TCR repertoire sequencing. The paper's data handling went like this. Repertoires were assessed using TRBV/TRBJ rearrangement plots, CDR3 size and DJ length profiles, and Simpson's diversity index. The immunodominant clone was defined as the most abundant DNA sequence in deep sequencing data. CDR3 amino acid sequences were screened for sharing across subjects and were compared with published repertoires and the VDJdb database. The public reads were reanalyzed by TCRdb: fastp trimming at Q25, MiXCR alignment, in-frame beta chains only. Every CDR3 protein is listed once, alongside the most common genes and DNA of its rows. In this record, the V and J calls reflect TCRdb's handling and not the investigators' own analysis. Recorded for this sample are 100,000 to 150,000 distinct CDR3 sequences; about 40% of them occurred a single time. Clones ranked in the top ten supply 2% to 3% of the sample.

This clonotype is medium-sized (0.01 to 0.1%) in its sample. The antigen this receptor binds is unknown. Per-base quality was not reported, and no clone a single base away is much larger than it. Expansion of CD8+CD57+ cells had been shown by flow cytometry in the patients chosen for sequencing. Every patient had severe acquired aplastic anemia, diagnosed using the International Study of Aplastic Anemia and Agranulocytosis and Camitta criteria. Patients had received no therapy at the time of blood sampling. The study deep-sequenced TCR repertoires of sorted CD4+ and CD8+ blood T cells from severe aplastic anemia patients and healthy subjects. In the USA, patient enrollment took place under clinicaltrials.gov protocols 00001620, 01623167, 00001397, 00071045, 00081523 and 00961064. Ficoll-Paque density gradient centrifugation was used to isolate peripheral blood mononuclear cells. Before DNA extraction, CD4+ and CD8+ T cells were sorted by FACS or by magnetic beads.

The sequence came from a human donor with aplastic anemia. Sequencing used sorted CD4+, CD8+, or CD8+CD57+ T cells (not recorded which) from PBMCs.

CDR3 loop: CASRRDNQPQHF. The nucleotide sequence reads TGTGCCAGTCGCAGGGACAATCAGCCCCAGCATTTT. The chain was built from TRBV2 and TRBJ1-5; a tentative D match to TRBD1 spans 5 bases. CDR1 and CDR2 (SNHLY, FYNNEI) derive from the germline V gene. At the junction V is shortened by 9 bases and J by 3 bases, with 9 bases in between. There are 12 amino acids in the CDR3, from cysteine to phenylalanine inclusive. Solely the CDR3 DNA is kept, with 36 bases framed from the first base.